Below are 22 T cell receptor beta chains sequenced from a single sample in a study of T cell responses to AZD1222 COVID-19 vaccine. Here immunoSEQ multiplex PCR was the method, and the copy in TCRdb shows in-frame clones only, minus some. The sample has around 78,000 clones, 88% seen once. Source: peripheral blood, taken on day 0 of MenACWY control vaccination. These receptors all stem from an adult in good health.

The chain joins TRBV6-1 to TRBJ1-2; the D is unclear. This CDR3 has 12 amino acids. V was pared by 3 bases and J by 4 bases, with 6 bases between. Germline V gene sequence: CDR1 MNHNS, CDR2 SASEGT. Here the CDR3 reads CASSDRSYGYTF. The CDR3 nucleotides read TGTGCCAGCAGTGACAGGAGCTATGGCTACACCTTC.

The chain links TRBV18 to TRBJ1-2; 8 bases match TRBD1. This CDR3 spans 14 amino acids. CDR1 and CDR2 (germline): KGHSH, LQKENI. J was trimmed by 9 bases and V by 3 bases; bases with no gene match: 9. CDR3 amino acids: CASSPDGQGLSYTF. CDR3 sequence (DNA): TGTGCCAGCTCACCCGATGGACAGGGTTTGAGCTACACCTTC.

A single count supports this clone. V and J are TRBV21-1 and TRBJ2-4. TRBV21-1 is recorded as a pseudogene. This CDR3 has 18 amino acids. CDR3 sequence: CASSKGVRAATAKNIQYF. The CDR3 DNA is TGTGCCAGCAGCAAGGGGGTCAGAGCCGCGACGGCCAAAAACATTCAGTACTTC.

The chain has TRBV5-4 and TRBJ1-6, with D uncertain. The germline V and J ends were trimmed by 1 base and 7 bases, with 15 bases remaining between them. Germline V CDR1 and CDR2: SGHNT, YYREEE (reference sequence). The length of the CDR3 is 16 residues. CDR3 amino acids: CASSLPQEGTNSPLHF. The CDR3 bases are TGTGCCAGCAGCTTGCCCCAGGAGGGAACCAATTCACCCCTCCACTTT.

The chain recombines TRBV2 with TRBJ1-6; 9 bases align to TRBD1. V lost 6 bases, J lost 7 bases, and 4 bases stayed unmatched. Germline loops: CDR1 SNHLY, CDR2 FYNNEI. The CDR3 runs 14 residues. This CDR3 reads CASRPGQGNSPLHF. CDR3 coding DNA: TGTGCCAGCAGGCCGGGACAGGGAAATTCACCCCTCCACTTT.

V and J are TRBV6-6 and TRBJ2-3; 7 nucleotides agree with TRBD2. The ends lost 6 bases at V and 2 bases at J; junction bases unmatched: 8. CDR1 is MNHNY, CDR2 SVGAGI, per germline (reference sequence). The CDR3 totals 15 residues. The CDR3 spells CASRETSATTDTQYF. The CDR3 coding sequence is TGTGCCAGCAGGGAAACTAGCGCAACCACAGATACGCAGTATTTT.

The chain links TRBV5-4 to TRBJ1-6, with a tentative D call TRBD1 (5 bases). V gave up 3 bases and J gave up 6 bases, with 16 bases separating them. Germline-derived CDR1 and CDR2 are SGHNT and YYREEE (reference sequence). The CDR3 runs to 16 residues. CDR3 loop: CASSSPLEGLNSPLHF. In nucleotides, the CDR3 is TGTGCCAGCAGCTCCCCCCTCGAGGGACTTAATTCACCCCTCCACTTT.

The CDR3 is CASSGDTRSGEQYF. The CDR3 nucleotides are TGTGCCAGCAGTGGGGACACCCGCTCCGGCGAGCAGTACTTC. The chain joins TRBV28 to TRBJ2-7; possibly TRBD1 for D (6 bases). Germline V gene data show CDR1 as MDHEN and CDR2 as SYDVKM. This CDR3 spans 14 amino acids. Trimming cost V 5 bases and J 6 bases, with 17 bases left between them.

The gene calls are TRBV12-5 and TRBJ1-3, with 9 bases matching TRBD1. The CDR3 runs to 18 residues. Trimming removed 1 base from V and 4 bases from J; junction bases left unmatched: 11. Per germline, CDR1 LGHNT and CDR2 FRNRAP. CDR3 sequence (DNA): TGTGCTAGTGGTTTGGGGGCTCCCGGGACAGGGAGCGGAAACACCATATATTTT. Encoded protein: CASGLGAPGTGSGNTIYF. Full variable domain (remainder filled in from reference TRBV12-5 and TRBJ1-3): DARVTQTPRHKVTEMGQEVTMRCQPILGHNTVFWYRQTMMQGLELLAYFRNRAPLDDSGMPKDRFSAEMPDATLATLKIQPSEPRDSAVYFCASGLGAPGTGSGNTIYFGEGSWLTVV.

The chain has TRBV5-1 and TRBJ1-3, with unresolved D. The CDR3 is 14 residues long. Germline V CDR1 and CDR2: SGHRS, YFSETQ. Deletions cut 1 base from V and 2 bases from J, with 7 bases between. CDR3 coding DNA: TGCGCCAGCAGCTTGACGTCGGCTGGAAACACCATATATTTT. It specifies CASSLTSAGNTIYF.

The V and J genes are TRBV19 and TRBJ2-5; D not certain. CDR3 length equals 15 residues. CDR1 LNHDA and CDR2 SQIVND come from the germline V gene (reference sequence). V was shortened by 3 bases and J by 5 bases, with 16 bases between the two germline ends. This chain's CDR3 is CASSIEARRGETQYF. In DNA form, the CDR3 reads TGTGCCAGTAGTATTGAGGCCAGGCGTGGGGAGACCCAGTACTTC.

The CDR3 sequence: CASSPGSGRGGPLHF. CDR3 sequence (DNA): TGCGCCAGCAGCCCCGGGTCAGGGCGAGGTGGACCCCTCCACTTT. V gene TRBV5-1 combines with J gene TRBJ1-6, with D tentatively TRBD1 (5 bases). The CDR3 sequence is 15 residues long. V lost 4 bases to trimming and J lost 12 bases, with 20 bases between them. The germline gives CDR1 SGHRS, CDR2 YFSETQ.

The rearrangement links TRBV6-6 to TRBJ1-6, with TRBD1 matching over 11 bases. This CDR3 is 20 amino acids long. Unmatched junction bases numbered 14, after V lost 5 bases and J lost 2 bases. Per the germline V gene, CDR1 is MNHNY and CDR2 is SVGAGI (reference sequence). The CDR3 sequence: CASSPPNYRTGGAYNSPLHF. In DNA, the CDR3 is TGTGCCAGCAGTCCCCCGAACTATCGGACAGGGGGCGCCTATAATTCACCCCTCCACTTT.

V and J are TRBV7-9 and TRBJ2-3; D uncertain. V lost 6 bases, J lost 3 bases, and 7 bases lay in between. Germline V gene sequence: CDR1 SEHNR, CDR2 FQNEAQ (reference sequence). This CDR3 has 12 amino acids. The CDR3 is CASSSTTDTQYF. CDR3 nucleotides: TGTGCCAGCAGTTCTACTACAGATACGCAGTATTTT.

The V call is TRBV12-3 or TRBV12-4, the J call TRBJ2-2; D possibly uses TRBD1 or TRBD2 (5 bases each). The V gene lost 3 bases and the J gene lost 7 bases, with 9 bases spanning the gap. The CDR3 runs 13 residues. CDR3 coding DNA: TGTGCCAGCAGTTTCGGGGCAAGCGGGGAGCTGTTTTTT. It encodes CASSFGASGELFF.

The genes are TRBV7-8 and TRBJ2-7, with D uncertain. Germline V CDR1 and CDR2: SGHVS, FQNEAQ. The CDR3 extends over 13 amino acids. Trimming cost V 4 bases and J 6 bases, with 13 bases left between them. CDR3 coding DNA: TGTGCCAGCAGCTGGAGTAATGGTGGCGAGCAGTACTTC. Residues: CASSWSNGGEQYF. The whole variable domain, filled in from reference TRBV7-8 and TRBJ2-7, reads GAGVSQSPRYKVAKRGQDVALRCDPISGHVSLFWYQQALGQGPEFLTYFQNEAQLDKSGLPSDRFFAERPEGSVSTLKIQRTQQEDSAVYLCASSWSNGGEQYFGPGTRLTVT.

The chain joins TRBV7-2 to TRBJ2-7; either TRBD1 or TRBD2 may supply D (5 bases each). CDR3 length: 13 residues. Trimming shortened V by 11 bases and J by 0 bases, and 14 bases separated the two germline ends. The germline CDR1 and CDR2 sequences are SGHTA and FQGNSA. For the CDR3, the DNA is TGTGCCCGCCTTGGGGGTAGCTCCTACGAGCAGTACTTC. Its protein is CARLGGSSYEQYF.

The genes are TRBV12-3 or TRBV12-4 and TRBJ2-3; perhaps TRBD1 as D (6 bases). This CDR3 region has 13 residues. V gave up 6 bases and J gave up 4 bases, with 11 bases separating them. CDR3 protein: CASRGQGSDTQYF. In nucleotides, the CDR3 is TGTGCCAGCAGAGGCCAGGGGTCAGATACGCAGTATTTT.

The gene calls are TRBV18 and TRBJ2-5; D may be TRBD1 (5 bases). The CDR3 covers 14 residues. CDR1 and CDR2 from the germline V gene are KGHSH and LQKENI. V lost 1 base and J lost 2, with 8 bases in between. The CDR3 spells CASSPQAGQETQYF. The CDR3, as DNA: TGTGCCAGCTCACCACAGGCAGGGCAAGAGACCCAGTACTTC.

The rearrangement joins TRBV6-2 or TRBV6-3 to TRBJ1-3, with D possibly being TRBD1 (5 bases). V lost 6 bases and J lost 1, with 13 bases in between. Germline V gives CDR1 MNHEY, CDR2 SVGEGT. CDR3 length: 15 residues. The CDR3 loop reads CASSASGGSGNTIYF. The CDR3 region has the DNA TGTGCCAGCAGCGCTTCGGGGGGATCTGGAAACACCATATATTTT.

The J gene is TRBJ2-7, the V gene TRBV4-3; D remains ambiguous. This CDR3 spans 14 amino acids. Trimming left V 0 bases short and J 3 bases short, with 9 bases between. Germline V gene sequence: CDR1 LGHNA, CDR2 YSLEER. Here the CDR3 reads CASSQDRSSYEQYF. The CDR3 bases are TGCGCCAGCAGCCAAGATCGGAGTAGCTACGAGCAGTACTTC.

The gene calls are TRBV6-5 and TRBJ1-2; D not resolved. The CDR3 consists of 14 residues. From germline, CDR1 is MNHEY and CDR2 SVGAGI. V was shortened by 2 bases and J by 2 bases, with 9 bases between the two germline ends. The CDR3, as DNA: TGTGCCAGCAGTTACGCCGGGAACAACTATGGCTACACCTTC. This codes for CASSYAGNNYGYTF.